One sample yielded the 21 T cell receptor beta chains listed below, sequenced in a study of cytomegalovirus exposure and HLA in healthy donors. Both 60 Vbeta primers and 13 Jbeta primers went into the PCR. Assay used: immunoSEQ multiplex PCR; TCRdb lists only in-frame clones, some missing. Seen here are 150,000 to 200,000 clones, 80% to 85% observed once, and the top ten hold 1.5% to 2%. The specimen was PBMCs. These receptors originate from a man aged 45-60 years in good health and CMV-seronegative.

The chain employs TRBV9 and TRBJ1-6; 8 bases match TRBD1. Unmatched junction bases numbered 8, after V lost 4 bases and J lost 5 bases. Germline-derived CDR1 and CDR2 are SGDLS and YYNGEE. The CDR3 has 16 residues. As DNA, the CDR3 is TGTGCCAGCAGCCCATCCCTGGGACAGGATAATTCACCCCTCCACTTT. The encoded protein is CASSPSLGQDNSPLHF.

The chain links TRBV6-6 to TRBJ1-2; 9 nucleotides align to TRBD1. V lost 4 bases to trimming and J lost 8 bases; unmatched junction nucleotides: 14. This CDR3 region has 16 residues. Germline CDR1 and CDR2: MNHNY and SVGAGI (reference sequence). The CDR3 DNA is TGTGCCAGCAGTTCCACCCCCGGGACAGGGTCAGGCGGCTACACCTTC. The encoded protein is CASSSTPGTGSGGYTF.

The rearrangement links TRBV28 to TRBJ2-6, with D tentatively TRBD1 (5 bases). The V and J ends lost 10 bases and 2 bases respectively, with 12 bases between them. There are 14 residues in the CDR3. Germline CDR1 MDHEN, CDR2 SYDVKM. CDR3 nucleotide sequence: TGTGCCATCCAAACAGGAGCTGGGGCCAACGTCCTGACTTTC. Translation: CAIQTGAGANVLTF.

J is TRBJ2-3 and V is TRBV10-3, with D possibly matching TRBD2 (7 bases). CDR1 is ENHRY, CDR2 SYGVKD, per germline. V was shortened by 4 bases and J by 3 bases, with 11 bases between the two germline ends. The CDR3 has 14 amino acids. The CDR3 DNA is TGTGCCATCAGTGCCGGGGGGCGGACAGATACGCAGTATTTT. It codes for CAISAGGRTDTQYF.

This chain connects TRBV6-6 to TRBJ1-1; 12 nucleotides align to TRBD1. CDR3 length equals 15 residues. CDR1 is MNHNY, CDR2 SVGAGI, per germline (reference sequence). V shed 7 bases and J 4 bases; nucleotides not matched to a gene: 7. CDR3 sequence (DNA): TGTGCCAGCAAGGGACAGGGGGCTTTCGGCACTGAAGCTTTCTTT. It encodes CASKGQGAFGTEAFF.

This chain uses TRBV6-5 with TRBJ1-5, with a possible D match to TRBD1 (5 bases). The ends were cut back, 3 bases at V and 3 bases at J, with 12 bases in the middle. CDR1 and CDR2 from the germline V gene are MNHEY and SVGAGI. This CDR3 region has 15 residues. CDR3 sequence (DNA): TGTGCCAGCAGTTATCGCCAGGGCCCCAATCAGCCCCAGCATTTT. The encoded protein is CASSYRQGPNQPQHF.

The chain is built from TRBV19 and TRBJ1-4; possible D gene TRBD1, 6 bases. There are 17 residues in the CDR3. Trimming pared 6 bases from V and 3 bases from J, leaving 20 bases between. Germline V lookup: CDR1 LNHDA, CDR2 SQIVND (reference sequence). For the CDR3, the DNA is TGTGCCAGTAGCCCCCCGGGCAGGGGCCGACCTAATGAAAAACTGTTTTTT. Encoded protein: CASSPPGRGRPNEKLFF.

The J gene is TRBJ1-2, the V gene TRBV11-1, with 8 bases identical to TRBD1. The CDR3 totals 15 residues. Germline CDR1 and CDR2: SGHAT and FQDESV (reference sequence). The V gene end was trimmed by 4 bases and the J gene end by 5 bases; junction bases not matched to a gene: 9. The DNA for the CDR3 is TGTGCCAGCAGCTCAGGGCCAGGGGGCGCATATGGCTACACCTTC. Translation: CASSSGPGGAYGYTF.

The V gene is TRBV29-1, the J gene TRBJ1-1; perhaps TRBD1 as D (5 bases). The CDR3 contains 13 residues. In germline, CDR1 is SQVTM, CDR2 ANQGSEA. V dropped 5 bases and J dropped 8 bases, with 18 bases sitting between them. CDR3 nucleotide sequence: TGCAGCGTTCAACGAAGATCCCAGGGAGAAGCTTTCTTT. Amino acids: CSVQRRSQGEAFF.

This chain links TRBV27 with TRBJ1-2, with D unclear. The CDR3 length is 16 residues. Germline lookup yields CDR1 MNHEY and CDR2 SMNVEV (reference sequence). V lost 5 bases, J lost 0 bases, and 16 bases lay in between. The CDR3 region has the DNA TGTGCCAGCAGTCCAAGACCGCTAGATGCTAACTATGGCTACACCTTC. Amino acids: CASSPRPLDANYGYTF.

The CDR3 sequence is CASSSTTGRNEKLFF. In DNA form, the CDR3 reads TGTGCCAGTAGTTCAACCACAGGGAGAAATGAAAAACTGTTTTTT. The chain is built from TRBV19 and TRBJ1-4, with a possible D match to TRBD1 (6 bases). V was clipped by 5 bases and J by 5 bases, with 15 bases between them. This CDR3 contains 15 residues. Germline loops: CDR1 LNHDA, CDR2 SQIVND (reference sequence). The variable domain in full, with the rest retrieved from reference TRBV19 and TRBJ1-4, is DGGITQSPKYLFRKEGQNVTLSCEQNLNHDAMYWYRQDPGQGLRLIYYSQIVNDFQKGDIAEGYSVSREKKESFPLTVTSAQKNPTAFYLCASSSTTGRNEKLFFGSGTQLSVL.

J is TRBJ2-7 and V is TRBV14; TRBD1 aligns across 7 bases. The CDR3 is 15 amino acids. J lost 3 bases, V lost 4 bases, and 9 bases had no gene match. Germline V lookup: CDR1 SGHDN, CDR2 FVKESK. The CDR3 sequence is CASSPLGGQLYEQYF. CDR3 DNA: TGTGCCAGCAGCCCCCTAGGGGGACAGCTCTACGAGCAGTACTTC.

The V call is TRBV4-2, the J call TRBJ2-2, with 7 bases lining up with TRBD2. CDR1 and CDR2 from the germline V gene are LGHNA and YNFKEQ. J lost 7 bases, V lost 1 base, and 9 bases had no gene match. The CDR3 runs to 16 residues. DNA of the CDR3: TGTGCCAGCAGCCAAGTTGTCGGGCTAGCGGTCGGGGAGCTGTTTTTT. This encodes CASSQVVGLAVGELFF.

This sequence joins TRBV19 and TRBJ1-3; D is ambiguous. The V gene lost 8 bases and the J gene lost 2 bases, with 16 bases spanning the gap. The germline V gene has CDR1 LNHDA and CDR2 SQIVND (reference sequence). This CDR3 has 15 residues. In DNA, the CDR3 is TGTGCCAGTGGGCACAGATCAGCCACTGGAAACACCATATATTTT. Translation: CASGHRSATGNTIYF. Full variable domain (remainder filled in from reference TRBV19 and TRBJ1-3): DGGITQSPKYLFRKEGQNVTLSCEQNLNHDAMYWYRQDPGQGLRLIYYSQIVNDFQKGDIAEGYSVSREKKESFPLTVTSAQKNPTAFYLCASGHRSATGNTIYFGEGSWLTVV.

The chain joins TRBV5-1 to TRBJ1-1; 8 bases are shared with TRBD1. V lost 1 base and J lost 2; bases outside the gene matches: 4. This CDR3 has 15 residues. The germline V gene encodes CDR1 SGHRS and CDR2 YFSETQ. DNA of the CDR3: TGCGCCAGCAGCTTGTTCGGACAGGGTAACACTGAAGCTTTCTTT. Amino acid sequence: CASSLFGQGNTEAFF.

The chain links TRBV19 to TRBJ2-5; TRBD2 aligns across 11 bases. Trimming removed 8 bases from V and 2 bases from J; junction bases left unmatched: 4. Germline V gives CDR1 LNHDA, CDR2 SQIVND (reference sequence). This CDR3 comprises 14 residues. CDR3 residues: CASSTSGAQETQYF. Here the CDR3 DNA reads TGTGCCAGTTCGACTAGCGGGGCTCAAGAGACCCAGTACTTC.

The chain joins TRBV7-2 to TRBJ2-7; D is unclear. This CDR3 spans 14 amino acids. CDR1 SGHTA and CDR2 FQGNSA come from the germline V gene. Trimming removed 1 base from V and 0 bases from J, with 7 bases in between. The CDR3 DNA is TGTGCCAGCAGCTTAGGCCCTAGCTCCTACGAGCAGTACTTC. Amino acid sequence: CASSLGPSSYEQYF. Full variable domain (missing parts from reference TRBV7-2 and TRBJ2-7): GAGVSQSPSNKVTEKGKDVELRCDPISGHTALYWYRQSLGQGLEFLIYFQGNSAPDKSGLPSDRFSAERTGGSVSTLTIQRTQQEDSAVYLCASSLGPSSYEQYFGPGTRLTVT.

This clone has a handful of counts. This rearrangement joins TRBV10-1 to TRBJ1-2, with 11 bases matching TRBD1. V was clipped by 5 bases and J by 3 bases; unmatched bases: 5. The CDR3 is 15 amino acids. Germline CDR1 is WNHNN and CDR2 is SYGVQD (reference sequence). The CDR3 here is CASSPGQGADYGYTF. Written as DNA, the CDR3 is TGCGCCAGCAGTCCTGGACAGGGGGCGGACTATGGCTACACCTTC.

The chain is built from TRBV11-2 and TRBJ2-7; D ambiguous. Trimming removed 5 bases from V and 0 bases from J, with 17 bases in between. This CDR3 comprises 16 residues. From germline, CDR1 is SGHAT and CDR2 FQNNGV. CDR3 residues: CASSPPPLLSSYEQYF. DNA of the CDR3: TGTGCCAGCAGCCCCCCCCCACTATTATCCTCCTACGAGCAGTACTTC.

This clone was counted a single time. As the CDR3 is not closed by the conserved phenylalanine or tryptophan, this likely results from a read error. V usage is TRBV5-4 and J usage is TRBJ1-2; D is perhaps TRBD1 (5 bases). This CDR3 region has 15 residues. The germline V gene has CDR1 SGHNT and CDR2 YYREEE (reference sequence). V was cut by 4 bases and J by 1 base, with 14 bases left in between. The CDR3 here is CASSTPTDLNYGYTL. In nucleotides, the CDR3 is TGTGCCAGCAGCACCCCGACAGACCTTAACTATGGCTACACCCTC.

This clone was picked up a small number of times. V is TRBV19 and J is TRBJ1-3; 9 nucleotides align to TRBD1. Per the germline V gene, CDR1 is LNHDA and CDR2 is SQIVND (reference sequence). Germline trimming cut 6 bases from V and 2 bases from J; bases unmatched to any gene: 11. This CDR3 comprises 17 residues. The CDR3 region is CASRKSTGGRAGNTIYF. CDR3 bases: TGTGCCAGTAGGAAATCCACAGGGGGCAGAGCTGGAAACACCATATATTTT. The whole variable domain, filled in from reference TRBV19 and TRBJ1-3, reads DGGITQSPKYLFRKEGQNVTLSCEQNLNHDAMYWYRQDPGQGLRLIYYSQIVNDFQKGDIAEGYSVSREKKESFPLTVTSAQKNPTAFYLCASRKSTGGRAGNTIYFGEGSWLTVV.